What follows describes a single T cell receptor beta chain. The antigen it recognizes is unknown. No qualities accompany the bases; no much larger clone lies one base away. This specimen comes from a study of blood T cell repertoires in COVID-19 (dated by TCRdb to about 2020). With respect to the entire study: Samples covering the acute and convalescent phases of COVID-19 were provided by collaborators in the United States, Italy and Spain. The prospective study material was composed of cDNA or gDNA derived from T cells, B-cell-depleted T cells, or PBMCs. Deeply sampled blood TCRbeta repertoires from subjects exposed to, actively infected with, or recovered from COVID-19 were included in the dataset. The repertoires were released in a freely available public database meant as a resource for research on the immune response to SARS-CoV-2. The samples were drawn from two sources: the first 160 participants of the ongoing ImmuneRACE study, and over 1,000 subjects contributed by 6 global collaborators. The sample metadata nearly always contained a de-identified subject ID, COVID-19 status, age in years and sex. Where available, HLA class I and class II types were obtained from metadata supplied by the sample provider rather than from assay-based typing.

The immunoSEQ Assay, a bias-controlled multiplex PCR, was used to amplify TCRbeta CDR3 regions from genomic DNA. From the authors' description of their analysis: Nucleated cell counts per sample were estimated from amplification of reference gene primers within the assay. To quantify the absolute abundance of each unique TCRbeta CDR3 rearrangement, sequence reads were collapsed and filtered. For each sample, productive Simpson clonality was calculated as the square root of Simpson's diversity index across productive rearrangements. As stored in TCRdb, this immuneACCESS dataset retains in-frame rearrangements with V and J assigned. A fraction of the clones does not appear; measured against another copy, unresolved V genes explain less than half of the discrepancy, and the remainder lacks a known reason. V and J calls and clone size follow that table, whereas D and trimming were derived from the DNA. Within this sample are roughly 670,000 clones, with 90% of them counted one time only. The ten largest clones capture roughly 0.25% of the sample.

The paper's findings and limits, for the study overall: How much clinical and demographic metadata was included differed by source and by participant, and the metadata was provided uncurated.

CDR1 and CDR2 are read off the germline V gene as KGHSH and LQKENI. V was cut back by 6 bases and J by 0 bases, leaving a gap of 14 bases between them. The CDR3 has 15 amino acids, counting the end cysteine and phenylalanine. The only DNA kept is the CDR3, 45 bases in frame from the first base. Whole blood was collected in K2EDTA tubes by collaborating institutions according to the institutions' own protocols. For TCRbeta analysis, collaborator samples were shipped as frozen whole blood, as isolated PBMCs, or as DNA extracted from either sample type. The sequence joins TRBV18 to TRBJ1-2, with no reliable assignment of the D segment. The receptor was isolated from a woman younger than 30 with acute or convalescent COVID-19. Sequencing was performed on peripheral blood. The CDR3 protein is CASSEGDVANYGYTF. The DNA is as follows: TGTGCCAGCTCCGAGGGCGACGTCGCTAACTATGGCTACACCTTC.